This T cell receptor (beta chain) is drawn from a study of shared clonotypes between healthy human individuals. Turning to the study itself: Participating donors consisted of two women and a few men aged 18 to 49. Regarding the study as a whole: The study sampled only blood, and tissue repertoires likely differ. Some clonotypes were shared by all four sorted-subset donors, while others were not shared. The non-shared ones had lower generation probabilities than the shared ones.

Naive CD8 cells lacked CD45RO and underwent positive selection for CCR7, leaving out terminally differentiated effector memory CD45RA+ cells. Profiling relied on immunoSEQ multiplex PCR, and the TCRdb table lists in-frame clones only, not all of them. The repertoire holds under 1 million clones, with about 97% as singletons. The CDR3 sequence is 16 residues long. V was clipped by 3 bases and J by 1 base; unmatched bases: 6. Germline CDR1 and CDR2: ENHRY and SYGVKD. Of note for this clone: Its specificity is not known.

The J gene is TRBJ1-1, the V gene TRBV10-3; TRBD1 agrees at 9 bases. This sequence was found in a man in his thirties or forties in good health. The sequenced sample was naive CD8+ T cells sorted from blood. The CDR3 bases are TGTGCCATCAGTGATACTCCGGGACAGGGGAACACTGAAGCTTTCTTT. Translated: CAISDTPGQGNTEAFF.